Presented here are 32 T cell receptor beta chains from one specimen sequenced in a study of blood T cell repertoires in COVID-19. Clones were read by immunoSEQ multiplex PCR, and TCRdb kept only the in-frame ones, dropping some. The sample shows more than 300,000 clones, 85% to 90% of them seen only once. The sample comprised PBMCs or T cells enriched from blood (not recorded which). These receptors all stem from a young woman who had recovered from COVID-19.

The chain is built from TRBV19 and TRBJ1-1; D is perhaps TRBD1 (5 bases). Trimming stripped 5 bases from V and 2 bases from J, with 18 bases between. This CDR3 spans 16 amino acids. The germline V gene encodes CDR1 LNHDA and CDR2 SQIVND (reference sequence). CDR3: CASSLPPAGINTEAFF. CDR3 DNA sequence: TGTGCCAGTAGTCTACCCCCCGCAGGGATTAACACTGAAGCTTTCTTT.

CDR3 region: CASSSGWDEQFF. The CDR3, as DNA: TGTGCCAGCAGTTCGGGGTGGGATGAGCAGTTCTTC. The J gene is TRBJ2-1, the V gene TRBV6-5; the D gene is possibly TRBD2 (5 bases). The CDR3 is made up of 12 amino acids. Germline loops: CDR1 MNHEY, CDR2 SVGAGI. V was clipped by 4 bases and J by 8 bases, with 9 bases between them.

The CDR3 reads CASRGTGLNQPQHF. The CDR3 DNA reads TGTGCCAGCAGGGGGACAGGACTGAATCAGCCCCAGCATTTT. The rearrangement joins TRBV27 to TRBJ1-5; the match to TRBD1 covers 8 bases. Germline V lookup: CDR1 MNHEY, CDR2 SMNVEV (reference sequence). V gave up 6 bases and J gave up 4 bases; unmatched junction bases: 5. The CDR3 consists of 14 residues.

The J gene is TRBJ2-3, the V gene TRBV7-8; TRBD2 is a possible D gene (6 bases). Germline CDR1 is SGHVS and CDR2 is FQNEAQ. The CDR3 extends over 19 amino acids. The ends were cut back, 3 bases at V and 2 bases at J, with 24 bases in the middle. The DNA of the CDR3 is TGTGCCAGCAGCTTTAGATCCGAGTATTTGGGACTTGACACAGATACGCAGTATTTT. It translates to CASSFRSEYLGLDTDTQYF.

The chain employs TRBV5-1 and TRBJ1-1; D is possibly TRBD1 (5 bases). V gave up 4 bases and J gave up 0 bases, with 13 bases separating them. The germline V gene has CDR1 SGHRS and CDR2 YFSETQ. The CDR3 extends over 15 amino acids. CDR3 in amino acids: CASSGGEIMNTEAFF. CDR3 in DNA: TGCGCCAGCAGCGGAGGGGAAATTATGAACACTGAAGCTTTCTTT.

V is TRBV3-1 (or the pseudogene TRBV3-2) and J is TRBJ1-3; D gene unclear. Trimming took off 4 bases at V and 4 bases at J, with 11 bases between the two ends. Germline V gene data show CDR1 as LGHDT and CDR2 as YNNKEL (reference sequence). The CDR3 contains 14 residues. The CDR3 loop reads CASSPGRAGNTIYF. CDR3 coding DNA: TGTGCCAGCAGCCCCGGGAGAGCGGGAAACACCATATATTTT.

V usage is TRBV11-3 and J usage is TRBJ2-1; D not resolved. CDR1 is SGHNT, CDR2 YENEEA, per germline. There are 15 residues in the CDR3. The V gene lost 0 bases and the J gene lost 2 bases, with 8 bases spanning the gap. The CDR3 DNA is TGTGCCAGCAGCTTAGAGGCTAGAACCTACAATGAGCAGTTCTTC. Its translation is CASSLEARTYNEQFF. Combining the CDR3 with reference TRBV11-3 and TRBJ2-1 gives the whole variable domain EAGVVQSPRYKIIEKKQPVAFWCNPISGHNTLYWYLQNLGQGPELLIRYENEEAVDDSQLPKDRFSAERLKGVDSTLKIQPAELGDSAVYLCASSLEARTYNEQFFGPGTRLTVL.

V gene TRBV5-1 combines with J gene TRBJ2-7; D is uncertain. V gave up 0 bases and J gave up 5 bases, with 12 bases separating them. The CDR3 is 14 amino acids. Germline lookup yields CDR1 SGHRS and CDR2 YFSETQ. The CDR3 DNA is TGCGCCAGCAGCTTGGATGAAGTGCACAACGAGCAGTACTTC. Encoded protein: CASSLDEVHNEQYF.

The rearrangement uses TRBV7-9 and TRBJ2-3; TRBD2 agrees at 13 bases. The CDR3 consists of 16 residues. The germline gives CDR1 SEHNR, CDR2 FQNEAQ (reference sequence). J gave up 5 bases and V 5 bases, and 7 bases lay outside the gene matches. DNA of the CDR3: TGTGCCAGCAGCCCCCGGACTAGCGGGAGTCAAGATACGCAGTATTTT. It specifies CASSPRTSGSQDTQYF. Based on the CDR3 plus reference TRBV7-9 and TRBJ2-3, the full variable domain is DTGVSQNPRHKITKRGQNVTFRCDPISEHNRLYWYRQTLGQGPEFLTYFQNEAQLEKSRLLSDRFSAERPKGSFSTLEIQRTEQGDSAMYLCASSPRTSGSQDTQYFGPGTRLTVL.

The rearrangement uses TRBV4-3 and TRBJ2-1; 8 bases align to TRBD2. Germline assignment: CDR1 LGHNA and CDR2 YSLEER. J gave up 3 bases and V 1 base, and 8 bases lay outside the gene matches. CDR3 length: 17 residues. Here the CDR3 reads CASSQGGGLVYYNEQFF. Here the CDR3 DNA reads TGCGCCAGCAGCCAAGGGGGGGGACTAGTTTACTACAATGAGCAGTTCTTC.

This clone was seen only once. CDR3 amino acids: CASSLGQGWNQPQHF. CDR3 sequence (DNA): TGTGCCAGCAGCTTGGGACAGGGATGGAATCAGCCCCAGCATTTT. The chain employs TRBV5-6 and TRBJ1-5, with 7 bases matching TRBD1. The germline V gene has CDR1 SGHDT and CDR2 YYEEEE. Losses at the gene ends were 0 bases for V and 4 bases for J; bases not matched to a gene: 4. This CDR3 region has 15 residues.

The chain has TRBV4-2 and TRBJ1-2; 9 nucleotides line up with TRBD1. The CDR3 spans 19 residues. V lost 0 bases to trimming and J lost 0 bases; unmatched junction nucleotides: 11. Germline CDR1 and CDR2: LGHNA and YNFKEQ. CDR3 region: CASSQEMSGQGLANYGYTF. CDR3 sequence (DNA): TGTGCCAGCAGCCAAGAAATGAGTGGACAGGGGTTAGCTAACTATGGCTACACCTTC.

The genes are TRBV6-1 and TRBJ2-4; a weak D match, TRBD2 (6 bases). The CDR3 is made up of 14 amino acids. V was pared by 3 bases and J by 2 bases, with 8 bases between. The germline gives CDR1 MNHNS, CDR2 SASEGT. DNA of the CDR3: TGTGCCAGCAGTGAGGGGGGAACCAAAAACATTCAGTACTTC. It codes for CASSEGGTKNIQYF.

This chain uses TRBV6-6 with TRBJ1-3; unclear D gene. The CDR3 contains 14 residues. Germline V lookup: CDR1 MNHNY, CDR2 SVGAGI (reference sequence). V lost 2 bases and J 0 bases, leaving 5 bases between the germline ends. The DNA for the CDR3 is TGTGCCAGCAGTTACGAGGTCTCTGGAAACACCATATATTTT. Amino acid sequence: CASSYEVSGNTIYF.

Details on this clone: The junction does not match germline at one end; this may be a read error. V and J are TRBV7-2 and TRBJ2-2, with 10 bases aligning to TRBD2. The CDR3 contains 15 residues. Germline values: CDR1 SGHTA, CDR2 FQGNSA. CDR3: CASSLAGENTGELFF. In nucleotides, the CDR3 is TGTGCCAGCAGCCTAGCGGGAGAGAACACCGGGGAGCTGTTTTTT. Complete variable domain (other parts from reference TRBV7-2 and TRBJ2-2): GAGVSQSPSNKVTEKGKDVELRCDPISGHTALYWYRQSLGQGLEFLIYFQGNSAPDKSGLPSDRFSAERTGGSVSTLTIQRTQQEDSAVYLCASSLAGENTGELFFGEGSRLTVL.

J is TRBJ2-2 and V is TRBV24-1, with 8 bases matching TRBD1. The CDR3 runs to 14 residues. CDR1 and CDR2 from the germline V gene are KGHDR and SFDVKD. The trim removed 3 bases at V and 7 bases at J, leaving 3 bases unmatched. CDR3 region: CATSDPGGGGELFF. The CDR3 DNA reads as TGTGCCACCAGTGATCCAGGGGGCGGCGGGGAGCTGTTTTTT.

The CDR3 here is CASSPSDSERGAFF. The CDR3 region has the DNA TGTGCCAGCTCACCAAGCGACAGCGAGAGAGGAGCTTTCTTT. V usage is TRBV18 and J usage is TRBJ1-1, with D possibly matching TRBD1 (5 bases). The germline V gene encodes CDR1 KGHSH and CDR2 LQKENI. This CDR3 comprises 14 residues. V lost 2 bases and J 10 bases, leaving 17 bases between the germline ends.

The chain recombines TRBV5-1 with TRBJ2-3; the D is unclear. This CDR3 has 13 amino acids. Trimming left V 1 base short and J 1 base short, with 4 bases between. CDR1 and CDR2 (germline): SGHRS, YFSETQ. In DNA form, the CDR3 reads TGCGCCAGCAGCTTGTCAGGCACAGATACGCAGTATTTT. This encodes CASSLSGTDTQYF.

The chain combines TRBV24-1 with TRBJ2-7, with TRBD2 as a possible D gene (5 bases). V lost 4 bases, J lost 0 bases, and 9 bases lay in between. The CDR3 has 14 amino acids. Germline loops: CDR1 KGHDR, CDR2 SFDVKD. CDR3 coding DNA: TGTGCCACCAGTGACAGGAGGAACTCCTACGAGCAGTACTTC. Encoded protein: CATSDRRNSYEQYF.

The chain uses TRBV7-2 and TRBJ1-2; D is undetermined. The germline V and J ends were trimmed by 1 base and 4 bases, with 13 bases remaining between them. CDR3 length: 15 residues. From germline, CDR1 is SGHTA and CDR2 FQGNSA. The CDR3 loop is CASSLGRAEGYGYTF. CDR3 in DNA: TGTGCCAGCAGCTTAGGTAGGGCGGAGGGCTATGGCTACACCTTC. The variable domain in full, with the rest retrieved from reference TRBV7-2 and TRBJ1-2, is GAGVSQSPSNKVTEKGKDVELRCDPISGHTALYWYRQSLGQGLEFLIYFQGNSAPDKSGLPSDRFSAERTGGSVSTLTIQRTQQEDSAVYLCASSLGRAEGYGYTFGSGTRLTVV.

The rearrangement joins TRBV6-4 to TRBJ1-5; D is possibly TRBD1 (5 bases). Looked up from germline, CDR1 is MRHNA and CDR2 is SNTAGT. Deletions cut 3 bases from V and 1 base from J, with 10 bases between. CDR3 length equals 15 residues. The CDR3 here is CASSEQGVSNQPQHF. Here the CDR3 DNA reads TGTGCCAGCAGTGAGCAGGGCGTCAGCAATCAGCCCCAGCATTTT.

V usage is TRBV2 and J usage is TRBJ1-5, with 7 bases that match TRBD1. After removal of 5 bases from V and 3 bases from J, the junction contained 4 bases not matched to a gene. The length of the CDR3 is 14 residues. Germline V CDR1 and CDR2: SNHLY, FYNNEI. The CDR3 sequence: CASSSDRVNQPQHF. CDR3 nucleotides: TGTGCCAGCAGTTCAGACAGGGTCAATCAGCCCCAGCATTTT.

As DNA, the CDR3 is TGTGCCAGCTCAAACAGACCGAACTCTGGAAACACCATATATTTT. Amino acid sequence: CASSNRPNSGNTIYF. The chain recombines TRBV2 with TRBJ1-3, with D unresolved. V was trimmed by 8 bases and J by 0 bases, leaving 14 bases between them. The germline V gene encodes CDR1 SNHLY and CDR2 FYNNEI. The CDR3 is made up of 15 amino acids.

The chain links TRBV5-1 to TRBJ1-6, with a weak D call TRBD1 (6 bases). The germline V and J ends were trimmed by 0 bases and 9 bases, with 13 bases remaining between them. Germline V CDR1 and CDR2: SGHRS, YFSETQ. This CDR3 is built from 15 residues. The CDR3: CASSLVSGEGSPLHF. The CDR3 nucleotides are TGCGCCAGCAGCTTGGTGTCAGGGGAAGGTTCACCCCTCCACTTT.

This sequence joins TRBV4-1 and TRBJ1-6; possible D gene TRBD1, 6 bases. CDR1 is MGHRA and CDR2 is YSYEKL in the germline V gene. The CDR3 contains 16 residues. V dropped 2 bases and J dropped 7 bases, with 15 bases sitting between them. The CDR3 protein is CASSQFRGERNSPLHF. In DNA, the CDR3 is TGCGCCAGCAGCCAATTCAGGGGAGAGCGAAATTCACCCCTCCACTTT.

V is TRBV19 and J is TRBJ2-1, with 8 bases matching TRBD1. V was clipped by 3 bases and J by 7 bases; unmatched bases: 8. Germline CDR1 is LNHDA and CDR2 is SQIVND (reference sequence). The CDR3 is made up of 15 amino acids. The DNA of the CDR3 is TGTGCCAGTAGTATTCTGGACAGGGACGAGAATGAGCAGTTCTTC. Translating gives CASSILDRDENEQFF.

The chain employs TRBV7-9 and TRBJ2-1; 10 positions match TRBD1. J lost 9 bases, V lost 5 bases, and 7 bases had no gene match. The CDR3 runs 14 residues. CDR1 and CDR2 (germline): SEHNR, FQNEAQ (reference sequence). As DNA, the CDR3 is TGTGCCAGCAGCGGCACCGGGACAGGGGCTGAGCAGTTCTTC. Its translation: CASSGTGTGAEQFF.

This clone was seen only once. The chain couples TRBV14 to TRBJ2-5, with 7 bases aligning to TRBD2. The germline CDR1 and CDR2 sequences are SGHDN and FVKESK. The CDR3 length is 16 residues. Trimming at V came to 2 bases and at J to 4 bases, leaving 10 bases not matched to a gene. The CDR3 is CASSQWRESSGETQYF. DNA of the CDR3: TGTGCCAGCAGCCAATGGCGGGAGTCGTCGGGAGAGACCCAGTACTTC. The variable domain in full, completed from reference TRBV14 and TRBJ2-5, reads EAGVTQFPSHSVIEKGQTVTLRCDPISGHDNLYWYRRVMGKEIKFLLHFVKESKQDESGMPNNRFLAERTGGTYSTLKVQPAELEDSGVYFCASSQWRESSGETQYFGPGTRLLVL.

The chain uses TRBV4-1 and TRBJ1-3; 8 nucleotides agree with TRBD1. The CDR3 loop spans 16 amino acids. Germline CDR1 is MGHRA and CDR2 is YSYEKL. J was trimmed by 0 bases and V by 3 bases; bases with no gene match: 4. The CDR3 spells CASSHFQGASGNTIYF. CDR3 DNA: TGCGCCAGCAGCCACTTCCAGGGGGCCTCTGGAAACACCATATATTTT.

The V and J genes are TRBV4-2 and TRBJ2-1, with a possible D match to TRBD2 (6 bases). V was clipped by 0 bases and J by 7 bases, with 19 bases between them. The CDR3 sequence is 17 residues long. From germline, CDR1 is LGHNA and CDR2 YNFKEQ. This CDR3 is CASSQESVGLWGNEQFF. CDR3 nucleotides: TGTGCCAGCAGCCAAGAGTCCGTGGGACTCTGGGGAAATGAGCAGTTCTTC.

The V gene is TRBV11-3, the J gene TRBJ1-1; maybe TRBD1 (5 bases). The CDR3 runs to 14 residues. Trimming stripped 5 bases from V and 4 bases from J, with 14 bases between. The V gene's germline CDR1 is SGHNT and CDR2 YENEEA. CDR3 sequence: CASSPTQVSTEAFF. CDR3 coding DNA: TGTGCCAGCAGCCCGACACAGGTTAGCACTGAAGCTTTCTTT.

This clone showed up just once. The rearrangement links TRBV29-1 to TRBJ1-2, with 8 positions matching TRBD1. The CDR3 is 15 residues long. The germline gives CDR1 SQVTM, CDR2 ANQGSEA. V lost 3 bases and J lost 2; bases outside the gene matches: 8. The CDR3 sequence is CSVDYGRGQNYGYTF. In nucleotides, the CDR3 is TGCAGCGTTGACTATGGCAGGGGGCAAAACTATGGCTACACCTTC.